The clone carrying this T cell receptor (beta chain) has a single count. These data belong to a study of blood T cell repertoires in COVID-19. Study information: PBMCs, B-cell-depleted T cells, or T cells provided the cDNA or gDNA that made up the material.

Produced via immunoSEQ multiplex PCR; TCRdb's table is partial and in-frame only. The table records about 140,000 clones, about 86% of them present only once. Germline CDR1 reads MNHNY; CDR2 reads SVGAGI (reference sequence). This CDR3 spans 15 amino acids. The V end lost 6 bases, the J end lost 8 bases, and 21 bases lay between the germline ends. The receptor was isolated from a woman in her thirties or forties with acute or convalescent COVID-19. What was sequenced was peripheral blood. The V and J genes are TRBV6-6 and TRBJ2-3; D is possibly TRBD1 (6 bases). CDR3 in amino acids: CASRSGQSSPGTQYF. CDR3 bases: TGTGCCAGCAGGTCAGGACAGTCTAGCCCAGGTACGCAGTATTTT.